The T cell receptor beta chain described here comes from a study of T cell changes during pregnancy in multiple sclerosis. The CDR3 is made up of 16 amino acids. With V trimmed by 5 bases and J by 4 bases, 9 bases remained unmatched. The germline CDR1 and CDR2 sequences are SGHTA and FQGNSA. Clones were read by immunoSEQ multiplex PCR, and TCRdb kept only the in-frame ones, dropping some. The data show about 100,000 clones, about 90% seen once. The genes are TRBV7-2 and TRBJ1-3; 9 bases are shared with TRBD1. Sequencing was performed on peripheral blood, taken after pregnancy. This receptor was obtained from a female donor with multiple sclerosis, enrolled in a pregnancy study. The CDR3 nucleotides read TGTGCCAGCAGCCGACAACAGGGGGCGCTGGGAAACACCATATATTTT. The encoded protein is CASSRQQGALGNTIYF.